A single T cell receptor beta chain is shown here with its context. Its antigen remains unidentified. The data stem from a study of cytotoxic CD8 clonotypes in ibrutinib-treated CLL. Across the whole study: The subjects consisted of roughly ten relapsed/refractory and some 15 treatment-naive individuals, with 17 IGHV unmutated. Mean productive templates were over 250,000; mean productive rearrangements were around 90,000. Study-wide findings and caveats: A rise in clonality was seen at ibrutinib response, and a fall back toward baseline was seen at progression.

Germline V CDR1 and CDR2: SGHDT, YYEEEE. CDR3 size: 17 residues. Trimming removed 4 bases from V and 0 bases from J, with 17 bases in between. Assay used: immunoSEQ multiplex PCR; TCRdb lists only in-frame clones, some missing. Of under 300,000 clones listed, approximately 76% are singletons. This chain connects TRBV5-6 to TRBJ2-1; weak D call: TRBD2 (6 bases). This TCR derives from a human donor with chronic lymphocytic leukemia. The sequences come from PBMCs, collected at disease progression, from a patient treated with ibrutinib. Here the CDR3 reads CASSRIPKGGSYNEQFF. In DNA form, the CDR3 reads TGTGCCAGCAGCCGGATCCCCAAGGGAGGCTCCTACAATGAGCAGTTCTTC.